Each of the 19 T cell receptor beta chains below was sequenced from the same sample in a study of somatic mutations in cytotoxic T cells in rheumatoid arthritis. Sequencing was performed with immunoSEQ multiplex PCR; in TCRdb, only in-frame clones are kept and a portion is missing. The table includes 18,000 or so clones, less than 75% detected once. Sequenced sample: CD8+ T cells sorted from blood. The origin of the receptors is a woman aged 60-75 years in good health.

V gene TRBV2 combines with J gene TRBJ1-1; possible D gene TRBD1, 5 bases. This CDR3 is 13 amino acids long. V lost 7 bases and J 4 bases, leaving 13 bases between the germline ends. Germline assignment: CDR1 SNHLY and CDR2 FYNNEI. CDR3 region: CASMGGEGTEAFF. In DNA form, the CDR3 reads TGTGCCAGCATGGGAGGGGAAGGCACTGAAGCTTTCTTT.

This clone was picked up one time. The chain employs TRBV5-8 and TRBJ1-4; D is possibly TRBD1 (5 bases). Germline CDR1 reads SGHTS; CDR2 reads YDEGEE. The CDR3 length is 13 residues. With 4 bases removed from V and 5 bases from J, the gap between germline ends came to 9 bases. The chain's CDR3 is CASSPGMNEKLFF. Here the CDR3 DNA reads TGTGCCAGCAGCCCAGGGATGAATGAAAAACTGTTTTTT.

The chain employs TRBV4-2 and TRBJ2-1; no clear D gene. Germline loops: CDR1 LGHNA, CDR2 YNFKEQ. The CDR3 runs to 15 residues. Trimming pared 0 bases from V and 0 bases from J, leaving 6 bases between. CDR3 residues: CASSQDADSYNEQFF. The CDR3 coding sequence is TGTGCCAGCAGCCAAGATGCGGACTCCTACAATGAGCAGTTCTTC.

V is TRBV5-1 and J is TRBJ2-7, with D maybe TRBD2 (6 bases). The CDR3 is 15 residues long. Germline CDR1 and CDR2: SGHRS and YFSETQ. Trimming shortened V by 4 bases and J by 2 bases, and 16 bases separated the two germline ends. The CDR3 coding sequence is TGCGCCAGCAGCCCCTTGGGCGGGGAACCCTACGAGCAGTACTTC. It encodes CASSPLGGEPYEQYF.

This chain links TRBV27 with TRBJ1-2; D call uncertain. Germline V gene data show CDR1 as MNHEY and CDR2 as SMNVEV (reference sequence). This CDR3 has 13 residues. Trimming left V 3 bases short and J 5 bases short, with 10 bases between. CDR3 bases: TGTGCCAGCAGTTTCGGCAGAAGTTATGGCTACACCTTC. Its translation is CASSFGRSYGYTF.

The rearrangement uses TRBV9 and TRBJ2-1, with 11 bases identical to TRBD2. V trimming: 3 bases; J trimming: 0 bases; junction bases outside the gene matches: 5. Germline V gene lookup returns CDR1 SGDLS and CDR2 YYNGEE. The CDR3 is 17 residues long. The CDR3 DNA sequence: TGTGCCAGCAGCGGAGGGACTAGCGGTGACTCCTACAATGAGCAGTTCTTC. Encoded protein: CASSGGTSGDSYNEQFF.

The rearrangement uses TRBV5-1 and TRBJ1-1; 9 bases agree with TRBD1. CDR3 length equals 19 residues. Germline CDR1 is SGHRS and CDR2 is YFSETQ. Trimming took 2 bases from V and 1 from J; bases not matched to a gene: 15. The CDR3 nucleotides are TGCGCCAGCAGCTTATTACCGGGACAGGGTCCCCAAGAGAACACTGAAGCTTTCTTT. Protein sequence: CASSLLPGQGPQENTEAFF.

The chain joins TRBV2 to TRBJ2-6; 7 bases fit TRBD1. Per germline, CDR1 SNHLY and CDR2 FYNNEI. Losses at the gene ends were 5 bases for V and 0 bases for J; bases not matched to a gene: 7. The CDR3 covers 17 residues. In DNA, the CDR3 is TGTGCCAGCAGTCGACAGGGCGCGAGCTCTGGGGCCAACGTCCTGACTTTC. Translation: CASSRQGASSGANVLTF.

The V gene is TRBV4-2, the J gene TRBJ1-4; TRBD1 aligns across 8 bases. CDR3 length: 19 amino acids. V was pared by 5 bases and J by 0 bases, with 14 bases of the junction left unmatched. Germline V gives CDR1 LGHNA, CDR2 YNFKEQ. This chain's CDR3 is CASSSWTGSEGTTNEKLFF. Here the CDR3 DNA reads TGTGCCAGCAGCTCCTGGACAGGGTCGGAGGGAACAACTAATGAAAAACTGTTTTTT.

The chain joins TRBV15 to TRBJ1-2; D uncertain. The V end was cut by 5 bases, the J end by 7 bases, with 20 bases between. The CDR3 covers 15 residues. Germline V gene data show CDR1 as LNHNV and CDR2 as YYDKDF (reference sequence). In nucleotides, the CDR3 is TGTGCCACCAGCCCACCTCAACAGAGGTATATTGGCTACACCTTC. Its protein product is CATSPPQQRYIGYTF. Full variable domain (remainder filled in from reference TRBV15 and TRBJ1-2): DAMVIQNPRYQVTQFGKPVTLSCSQTLNHNVMYWYQQKSSQAPKLLFHYYDKDFNNEADTPDNFQSRRPNTSFCFLDIRSPGLGDTAMYLCATSPPQQRYIGYTFGSGTRLTVV.

V usage is TRBV9 and J usage is TRBJ2-3; D is possibly TRBD2 (6 bases). Trimming left V 6 bases short and J 5 bases short, with 13 bases between. The CDR3 consists of 13 residues. Germline V lookup: CDR1 SGDLS, CDR2 YYNGEE. CDR3 nucleotide sequence: TGTGCCAGCACCCCGGGGGTTGGAGATACGCAGTATTTT. Residues: CASTPGVGDTQYF.

The sample holds a few counts of this clone. The chain couples TRBV9 to TRBJ2-7, with 10 bases that match TRBD2. V gave up 3 bases and J gave up 0 bases; unmatched junction bases: 6. The CDR3 extends over 16 amino acids. Germline V gives CDR1 SGDLS, CDR2 YYNGEE. CDR3 DNA sequence: TGTGCCAGCAGCGCCGGATCTAGCGGGAGCTCCTACGAGCAGTACTTC. Translated, it gives CASSAGSSGSSYEQYF. Looking up the rest from reference TRBV9 and TRBJ2-7 gives the full variable domain: DSGVTQTPKHLITATGQRVTLRCSPRSGDLSVYWYQQSLDQGLQFLIQYYNGEERAKGNILERFSAQQFPDLHSELNLSSLELGDSALYFCASSAGSSGSSYEQYFGPGTRLTVT.

The V call is TRBV6-4, the J call TRBJ2-2; D unclear. The CDR3 has 13 amino acids. The germline V gene encodes CDR1 MRHNA and CDR2 SNTAGT. The ends were cut back, 0 bases at V and 7 bases at J, with 6 bases in the middle. The CDR3 DNA reads as TGTGCCAGCAGTGACTCGGCAGACGGGGAGCTGTTTTTT. It yields the protein CASSDSADGELFF.

A few counts support this clone. The chain has TRBV6-4 and TRBJ1-1; 7 bases align to TRBD1. V trimming: 5 bases; J trimming: 1 base; junction bases outside the gene matches: 4. This CDR3 has 14 amino acids. Germline V lookup: CDR1 MRHNA, CDR2 SNTAGT. The CDR3 loop is CASSPGTENTEAFF. CDR3 DNA: TGTGCCAGCAGTCCAGGGACAGAGAACACTGAAGCTTTCTTT.

The chain joins TRBV7-9 to TRBJ2-7; D is ambiguous. Germline V lookup: CDR1 SEHNR, CDR2 FQNEAQ (reference sequence). The germline V and J ends were trimmed by 2 bases and 0 bases, with 5 bases remaining between them. The CDR3 is 13 amino acids. DNA of the CDR3: TGTGCCAGCAGCTTACAGGACTCCTACGAGCAGTACTTC. Translating gives CASSLQDSYEQYF.

Only one count was recorded for this clone. The chain uses TRBV19 and TRBJ2-3; D gene uncertain. The CDR3 loop spans 15 amino acids. The V end was cut by 3 bases, the J end by 0 bases, with 10 bases between. Germline-derived CDR1 and CDR2 are LNHDA and SQIVND (reference sequence). The CDR3 DNA follows: TGTGCCAGTAGTATCTCTCCGGCTAGCACAGATACGCAGTATTTT. Protein sequence: CASSISPASTDTQYF.

The rearrangement links TRBV6-5 to TRBJ1-1; perhaps TRBD1 as D (5 bases). The germline gives CDR1 MNHEY, CDR2 SVGAGI. V lost 0 bases and J lost 7, with 12 bases in between. The CDR3 totals 14 residues. CDR3 nucleotides: TGTGCCAGCAGTTACTCGTCGGGGGTGCTTGAAGCTTTCTTT. Translated: CASSYSSGVLEAFF.

This clone has just one count. This chain joins TRBV13 and TRBJ1-2; maybe TRBD1 (5 bases). The germline gives CDR1 PRHDT, CDR2 FYEKMQ (reference sequence). V was pared by 5 bases and J by 0 bases, with 10 bases between. The CDR3 runs to 14 residues. In nucleotides, the CDR3 is TGTGCCAGCAGCCCGGAGGGGACTAACTATGGCTACACCTTC. Protein product: CASSPEGTNYGYTF.

The chain uses TRBV2 and TRBJ2-7, with 11 bases fitting TRBD1. The J segment lost 3 bases and the V segment lost 6 bases, leaving 10 bases of the junction unmatched. CDR1 is SNHLY, CDR2 FYNNEI, per germline. The CDR3 totals 16 residues. CDR3 sequence reads: CASRGTGGASYYEQYF. CDR3 sequence (DNA): TGTGCCAGCAGGGGGACAGGGGGTGCATCCTACTACGAGCAGTACTTC.